These 10 T cell receptor beta chains were sequenced from one sample in a study of T cells in tuberculosis. The data were produced by immunoSEQ multiplex PCR, yet TCRdb's version contains in-frame clones alone and is incomplete. The sample includes approximately 60,000 clones, 81% seen only once; the top ten take around 13%. Sorting used thawed, overnight-rested PBMC stained with anti-CD3, a viability dye and GMM-loaded CD1B tetramer. The CD1B tetramers carried C32 glucose monomycolate purified from Rhodococcus equi. The sample taken for sequencing was CD1b-GMM tetramer-negative cells sorted from PBMCs. The receptors here all came from an adult woman with latent tuberculosis.

J is TRBJ2-7 and V is TRBV4-3; 8 bases map to TRBD1. The CDR3 contains 15 residues. Trimming at V came to 4 bases and at J to 2 bases, leaving 7 bases not matched to a gene. Germline V gene sequence: CDR1 LGHNA, CDR2 YSLEER. This CDR3 reads CASSPPGQEAYEQYF. Written as DNA, the CDR3 is TGCGCCAGCAGCCCTCCGGGACAGGAGGCCTACGAGCAGTACTTC.

This clone has a single count. The J gene is TRBJ1-1, the V gene TRBV5-1, with D unclear. The CDR3 loop spans 15 amino acids. Germline CDR1 and CDR2: SGHRS and YFSETQ. Trimming pared 0 bases from V and 4 bases from J, leaving 13 bases between. CDR3 residues: CASSLGGARSTEAFF. The DNA for the CDR3 is TGCGCCAGCAGCTTGGGTGGTGCGCGGAGCACTGAAGCTTTCTTT.

This clone came up once. V is TRBV9 and J is TRBJ1-2; 7 bases fit TRBD1. The CDR3 contains 13 residues. J gave up 8 bases and V 4 bases, and 8 bases lay outside the gene matches. Germline CDR1 reads SGDLS; CDR2 reads YYNGEE. The CDR3 loop is CASSPRDSPGYTF. DNA for the CDR3: TGTGCCAGCAGCCCCCGGGACAGCCCGGGCTACACCTTC.

V usage is TRBV6-5 and J usage is TRBJ1-5, with D uncertain. This CDR3 contains 13 residues. The V gene lost 5 bases and the J gene lost 5 bases, with 10 bases spanning the gap. Germline loops: CDR1 MNHEY, CDR2 SVGAGI. The CDR3 spells CASSRRGDQPQHF. The CDR3 coding sequence is TGTGCCAGCAGTCGACGGGGAGATCAGCCCCAGCATTTT.

The chain links TRBV6-5 to TRBJ2-7, with 7 bases fitting TRBD1. CDR1 and CDR2 from the germline V gene are MNHEY and SVGAGI. The CDR3 has 15 amino acids. J was trimmed by 0 bases and V by 0 bases; bases with no gene match: 2. CDR3: CASSYSQGFSYEQYF. Here the CDR3 DNA reads TGTGCCAGCAGTTACTCACAGGGGTTCTCCTACGAGCAGTACTTC.

In its sample, this clone was seen once. The chain recombines TRBV5-6 with TRBJ1-2, with 8 positions matching TRBD1. CDR1 is SGHDT, CDR2 YYEEEE, per germline. This CDR3 is 13 amino acids long. V lost 4 bases to trimming and J lost 8 bases; unmatched junction nucleotides: 7. The DNA of the CDR3 is TGTGCCAGCAGCCCGAGACAGGGGCCAGGCTACACCTTC. As protein: CASSPRQGPGYTF.

V gene TRBV5-1 combines with J gene TRBJ2-5; 7 bases are shared with TRBD2. The J call may be wrong; the DNA end is better matched by TRBJ2-7. In germline, CDR1 is SGHRS, CDR2 YFSETQ. The CDR3 is made up of 19 amino acids. The DNA of the CDR3 is TGCGCCAGCAGCCCCGCGGGGAGGGTGCGGGGTTCCCGGTTGCACGAGCAGTACTTC. This gives the protein CASSPAGRVRGSRLHEQYF.

The chain has TRBV5-4 and TRBJ2-5, with 15 positions matching TRBD2. Germline CDR1 and CDR2: SGHNT and YYREEE (reference sequence). V lost 4 bases and J lost 5; bases outside the gene matches: 6. This CDR3 has 16 amino acids. The chain's CDR3 is CASSRTSGGGQETQYF. The CDR3 DNA sequence: TGTGCCAGCAGCCGGACTAGCGGGGGGGGTCAGGAGACCCAGTACTTC.

In this sample, this clone turned up once. The chain has TRBV7-3 and TRBJ1-2; 9 bases are a match to TRBD1. The length of the CDR3 is 15 residues. Germline V lookup: CDR1 SGHTA, CDR2 FQGTGA. With 5 bases clipped from V and 5 bases from J, the junction kept 9 bases outside the gene matches. In DNA form, the CDR3 reads TGTGCCAGCAGCCCTTCGGGACAGGGATCATATGGCTACACCTTC. The encoded protein is CASSPSGQGSYGYTF.

A remark on this clone: The sample contains more than one DNA sequence encoding this CDR3. The rearrangement uses TRBV6-5 and TRBJ2-4; 7 bases agree with TRBD1. V shed 4 bases, J shed 3 bases, and the junction held 9 bases outside the gene matches. The CDR3 runs to 16 residues. Germline-derived CDR1 and CDR2 are MNHEY and SVGAGI. CDR3 nucleotide sequence: TGTGCCAGCAGTTCCCCACGTGGACAGGACAAAAACATTCAGTACTTC. Translated, it gives CASSSPRGQDKNIQYF.